This TCR beta chain comes out of a study of blood T cell repertoires in COVID-19. Study-wide context: Sites across the United States, Italy and Spain contributed samples from acute and convalescent COVID-19.

The CDR3 sequence is 11 residues long. Trimming took off 3 bases at V and 13 bases at J, with 12 bases between the two ends. CDR1 is MNHEY and CDR2 is SMNVEV in the germline V gene (reference sequence). TCRdb keeps only in-frame clones here, not all; method: immunoSEQ multiplex PCR. There are 95,000 to 150,000 clones in the sample; about 91% occur only once, and 0.88% lies in the top ten. The J gene is TRBJ1-1, the V gene TRBV27; the D is unclear. This TCR came from a woman aged 45-60 years with active or convalescent COVID-19. Sequencing used peripheral blood. The CDR3 loop reads CASSFPQFGFF. The DNA for the CDR3 is TGTGCCAGCAGTTTTCCCCAATTCGGTTTCTTT.